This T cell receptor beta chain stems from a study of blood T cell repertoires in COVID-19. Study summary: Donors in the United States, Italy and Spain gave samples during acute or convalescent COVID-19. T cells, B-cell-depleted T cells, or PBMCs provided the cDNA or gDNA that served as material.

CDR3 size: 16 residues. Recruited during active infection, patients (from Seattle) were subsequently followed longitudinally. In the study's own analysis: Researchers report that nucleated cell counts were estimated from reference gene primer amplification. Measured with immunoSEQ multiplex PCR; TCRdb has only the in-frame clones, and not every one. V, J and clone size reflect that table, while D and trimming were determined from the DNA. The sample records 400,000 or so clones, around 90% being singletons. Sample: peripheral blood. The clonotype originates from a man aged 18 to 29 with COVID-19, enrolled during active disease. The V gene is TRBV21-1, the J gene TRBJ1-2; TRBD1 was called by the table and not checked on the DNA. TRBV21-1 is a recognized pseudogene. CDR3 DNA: TGTGCCAGCAGCAAAGAGGGGAGACAGGAGGTGTGTGGCTACACCTTC. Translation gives CASSKEGRQEVCGYTF.